This T cell receptor (beta chain) was retrieved from a study of OX40 agonist ivuxolimab in advanced cancers. Study-level information: Patients took ivuxolimab, an agonistic anti-OX40 (CD134) antibody.

Study conclusions and caveats: The investigators did not determine what antigen specificity the expanded peripheral T cells had. Averaging showed that CD8+ T cells had more expanded clones than CD4+ did. CD4+ and CD8+ blood T cells expanded clonally by week 6 at 0.1 to 3.0 mg/kg.

A word on this clone: The antigen is not known.

The CDR3 spans 15 residues. The V and J ends lost 4 bases and 2 bases, in that order; junction bases with no gene match: 6. Germline values: CDR1 SGHTA, CDR2 FQGNSA. The method was immunoSEQ multiplex PCR; TCRdb's version includes in-frame clones alone and lacks a portion of them. This table has fewer than 80,000 clones, over 75% appearing once. This clonotype was obtained from an adult with an advanced solid tumor such as melanoma, head and neck, liver or kidney cancer. Source: CD4+ or CD8+ T cells sorted from blood, taken in a trial of the OX40 agonist ivuxolimab. The V call is TRBV7-2, the J call TRBJ2-7, with 9 bases matching TRBD1. The DNA of the CDR3 is TGTGCCAGCAGCTCCGACAGGGGGGACACCTACGAGCAGTACTTC. This codes for CASSSDRGDTYEQYF.